The clone carrying this TCR beta chain has only a few counts. This sample was included in a study of blood T cell repertoires in COVID-19. Overall study context: Samples taken during acute and convalescent COVID-19 were collected in the United States, Italy and Spain.

In the original analysis: Nucleated cell counts were estimated from reference gene primer amplification. Profiled with immunoSEQ multiplex PCR; TCRdb holds only in-frame clones, not every one. For V, J and clone size, that table is used; D and trimming come from the DNA. The sample comprises 100,000 to 150,000 clones, more than 70% of which are singletons, and around 3% rests with the top ten. Seattle enrolled patients during active infection and tracked them longitudinally. Germline V lookup: CDR1 SQVTM, CDR2 ANQGSEA. The CDR3 runs 15 residues. V was clipped by 7 bases and J by 3 bases, with 20 bases between them.

The source is a woman older than 75 with COVID-19, enrolled during active disease. The chain links TRBV29-1 to TRBJ2-3; weak D call: TRBD2 (6 bases). The sample comprised peripheral blood. The CDR3 sequence: CSALRLGGRTDTQYF. CDR3 nucleotides: TGCAGCGCCCTCAGACTAGGAGGAAGAACAGATACGCAGTATTTT.